Below are 16 T cell receptor beta chains sequenced from a single sample in a study of T cells after posttransplantation cyclophosphamide. Produced via immunoSEQ multiplex PCR; TCRdb's table is partial and in-frame only. The sample lists around 18,000 clones; around four fifths were seen once. Sequenced: memory CD4+ T cells sorted from blood. These receptors all stem from a man aged 25-45 years in good health and a related stem cell transplant donor.

This chain connects TRBV15 to TRBJ1-2; a weak D match, TRBD1 (6 bases). CDR1 LNHNV and CDR2 YYDKDF come from the germline V gene (reference sequence). With 5 bases removed from V and 7 bases from J, the gap between germline ends came to 14 bases. The CDR3 is made up of 13 amino acids. The CDR3 DNA follows: TGTGCCACCAGCCCCGGGACAAGGGCTGGCTACACCTTC. Protein sequence: CATSPGTRAGYTF.

The V gene is TRBV2, the J gene TRBJ1-1; tentatively, D is TRBD1 (6 bases). Trimming stripped 7 bases from V and 4 bases from J, with 16 bases between. There are 14 residues in the CDR3. Germline V gene lookup returns CDR1 SNHLY and CDR2 FYNNEI. CDR3 DNA sequence: TGTGCCAGCAACCCAAGCTGGGGGCCCACTGAAGCTTTCTTT. Translation: CASNPSWGPTEAFF.

This chain joins TRBV11-2 and TRBJ1-5; D may be TRBD1 (5 bases). CDR1 SGHAT and CDR2 FQNNGV come from the germline V gene. The CDR3 contains 15 residues. V was clipped by 1 base and J by 7 bases, with 14 bases between them. The CDR3 DNA reads as TGTGCCAGCAGCTTAGGGGTCCAGGGCCAACAGCCCCAGCATTTT. Its protein product is CASSLGVQGQQPQHF.

The V gene is TRBV28, the J gene TRBJ1-1; 10 bases are shared with TRBD1. Germline CDR1 reads MDHEN; CDR2 reads SYDVKM. The CDR3 sequence is 12 residues long. V lost 3 bases and J lost 11; bases outside the gene matches: 3. The CDR3 DNA is TGTGCCAGCAGTTTGGGACAGGGGAGCGCTTTCTTT. It translates to CASSLGQGSAFF.

The chain has TRBV4-2 and TRBJ2-5, with TRBD2 matching over 14 bases. Germline V lookup: CDR1 LGHNA, CDR2 YNFKEQ. J lost 2 bases, V lost 1 base, and 0 bases had no gene match. The CDR3 contains 16 residues. CDR3 region: CASSQGTSGGQETQYF. Here the CDR3 DNA reads TGTGCCAGCAGCCAAGGGACTAGCGGGGGGCAAGAGACCCAGTACTTC.

The CDR3 DNA is TGCGCCAGCAGCGCTCTAAACACTGAAGCTTTCTTT. Translated: CASSALNTEAFF. This chain connects TRBV5-1 to TRBJ1-1; D is unresolved. CDR1 and CDR2 (germline): SGHRS, YFSETQ. Trimming left V 4 bases short and J 2 bases short, with 6 bases between. The CDR3 contains 12 residues.

The sample holds a few counts of this clone. The CDR3 region is CASSGSGYNEQFF. In DNA form, the CDR3 reads TGCGCCAGCAGTGGATCAGGCTACAATGAGCAGTTCTTC. The V call is TRBV10-2, the J call TRBJ2-1; D is unresolved. The CDR3 is 13 amino acids. V dropped 4 bases and J dropped 3 bases, with 7 bases sitting between them. CDR1 and CDR2 (germline): WSHSY, SAAADI.

The chain joins TRBV4-3 to TRBJ2-7; 10 bases match TRBD2. Germline values: CDR1 LGHNA, CDR2 YSLEER. V lost 1 base and J lost 5; bases outside the gene matches: 5. CDR3 length equals 15 residues. Written as DNA, the CDR3 is TGCGCCAGCAGCCAAGGACCTAGCGGGGGTCACGAGCAGTACTTC. Translated, it gives CASSQGPSGGHEQYF.

The rearrangement joins TRBV5-1 to TRBJ2-3, with TRBD1 as a possible D gene (6 bases). V was shortened by 0 bases and J by 0 bases, with 11 bases between the two germline ends. This CDR3 contains 16 residues. Germline CDR1 SGHRS, CDR2 YFSETQ. The CDR3 sequence: CASSLVAGASTDTQYF. The CDR3 DNA reads as TGCGCCAGCAGCTTGGTCGCAGGGGCCAGCACAGATACGCAGTATTTT.

The chain joins TRBV5-1 to TRBJ2-3; D is possibly TRBD1 (5 bases). The CDR3 loop spans 16 amino acids. V dropped 1 base and J dropped 5 bases, with 17 bases sitting between them. Germline CDR1 reads SGHRS; CDR2 reads YFSETQ. CDR3 sequence reads: CASSLWGAGKGDTQYF. The CDR3, as DNA: TGCGCCAGCAGCTTGTGGGGCGCAGGGAAAGGAGATACGCAGTATTTT.

The sample holds a few counts of this clone. CDR3 sequence reads: CASNVGGTTDTQYF. The CDR3 nucleotides are TGTGCCAGCAATGTGGGGGGAACCACAGATACGCAGTATTTT. The V and J genes are TRBV6-5 and TRBJ2-3; a weak D match, TRBD2 (6 bases). Trimming removed 7 bases at V and 2 bases at J, with 13 bases between. CDR3 size: 14 residues. CDR1 and CDR2 (germline): MNHEY, SVGAGI.

The V call is TRBV5-4, the J call TRBJ2-5; TRBD2 matches 10 bases. The CDR3 sequence is 16 residues long. J was trimmed by 3 bases and V by 0 bases; bases with no gene match: 5. CDR1 SGHNT and CDR2 YYREEE come from the germline V gene (reference sequence). The CDR3 DNA is TGTGCCAGCAGCTTGGTGGCTAGCGGGGGCAAAGAGACCCAGTACTTC. This gives the protein CASSLVASGGKETQYF.

The gene calls are TRBV14 and TRBJ1-5; no reliable D call. With 1 base removed from V and 0 bases from J, the gap between germline ends came to 7 bases. Germline V CDR1 and CDR2: SGHDN, FVKESK. The CDR3 is 15 amino acids. The DNA of the CDR3 is TGTGCCAGCAGCCAAGGGTCAGGTAGCAATCAGCCCCAGCATTTT. It codes for CASSQGSGSNQPQHF.

Of note for this clone: The junction departs from germline at one end; a sequencing error may be responsible. This rearrangement joins TRBV7-7 to TRBJ2-1, with 9 bases aligning to TRBD1. The CDR3 has 15 amino acids. CDR1 is SSHAT, CDR2 FNYEAQ, per germline (reference sequence). The CDR3 DNA sequence: TGTGCTAGCAGCTTTGGGACAGGGCCCTCCAATGAGCAGTTCTTC. Amino acids: CASSFGTGPSNEQFF. Using reference TRBV7-7 and TRBJ2-1 for the parts outside the CDR3, the full variable domain is GAGVSQSPRYKVTKRGQDVTLRCDPISSHATLYWYQQALGQGPEFLTYFNYEAQPDKSGLPSDRFSAERPEGSISTLTIQRTEQRDSAMYRCASSFGTGPSNEQFFGPGTRLTVL.

The chain employs TRBV6-5 and TRBJ2-2; D is ambiguous. The V and J ends lost 4 bases and 1 base respectively, with 7 bases between them. Looked up from germline, CDR1 is MNHEY and CDR2 is SVGAGI. This CDR3 is 14 amino acids long. As DNA, the CDR3 is TGTGCCAGCAGTTCCCCGGGGAACACCGGGGAGCTGTTTTTT. It encodes CASSSPGNTGELFF.

V is TRBV5-4 and J is TRBJ2-5; D is perhaps TRBD1 (6 bases). Germline V gene sequence: CDR1 SGHNT, CDR2 YYREEE (reference sequence). The CDR3 spans 15 residues. Trimming shortened V by 4 bases and J by 5 bases, and 18 bases separated the two germline ends. The CDR3 loop reads CASSQGGRVLETQYF. CDR3 bases: TGTGCCAGCAGCCAAGGGGGACGGGTTTTGGAGACCCAGTACTTC.